This entry lists 23 T cell receptor beta chains sequenced from one sample in a study of blood T cell repertoires in COVID-19. Assay used: immunoSEQ multiplex PCR; TCRdb lists only in-frame clones, some missing. This table holds 150,000 to 200,000 clones, 80% found once. The specimen was PBMCs or T cells enriched from blood (not recorded which). These receptor sequences come from a man aged 40-55 years who had recovered from COVID-19.

This chain links TRBV7-2 with TRBJ1-4, with D unresolved. Trimming took off 5 bases at V and 10 bases at J, with 11 bases between the two ends. Germline V gives CDR1 SGHTA, CDR2 FQGNSA. This CDR3 region has 12 residues. In DNA form, the CDR3 reads TGTGCCAGCAGCCTCCCCCCAGGAAAACTGTTTTTT. Its translation: CASSLPPGKLFF.

The chain links TRBV30 to TRBJ1-1, with 8 bases lining up with TRBD1. V dropped 3 bases and J dropped 0; count of bases not matched to a gene: 9. The germline gives CDR1 GTSNPN, CDR2 SVGIG (reference sequence). The CDR3 length is 16 residues. In DNA, the CDR3 is TGTGCCTGGAGCGGGAGGACAGGGTCGATGAACACTGAAGCTTTCTTT. Translated, it gives CAWSGRTGSMNTEAFF.

The chain links TRBV24-1 to TRBJ2-2; D is unclear. CDR3 size: 14 residues. Germline assignment: CDR1 KGHDR and CDR2 SFDVKD. Trimming stripped 5 bases from V and 6 bases from J, with 12 bases between. The chain's CDR3 is CATSGSLSAGELFF. The CDR3 DNA reads as TGTGCCACCAGTGGATCTTTGTCGGCCGGGGAGCTGTTTTTT.

This chain's CDR3 is CASSLGRGEKLFF. The CDR3 DNA is TGTGCCAGCAGCTTAGGTCGGGGTGAAAAACTGTTTTTT. The V and J genes are TRBV7-9 and TRBJ1-4; the D is unclear. The ends were cut back, 1 base at V and 7 bases at J, with 7 bases in the middle. This CDR3 spans 13 amino acids. Germline CDR1 is SEHNR and CDR2 is FQNEAQ (reference sequence).

The sample holds a few counts of this clone. This chain connects TRBV6-1 to TRBJ1-3; 7 bases fit TRBD1. V shed 1 base, J shed 4 bases, and the junction held 4 bases outside the gene matches. The CDR3 spans 15 residues. Germline V lookup: CDR1 MNHNS, CDR2 SASEGT. The CDR3 is CASSEGTGYGNTIYF. In DNA form, the CDR3 reads TGTGCCAGCAGTGAAGGGACAGGATACGGAAACACCATATATTTT.

The chain couples TRBV18 to TRBJ2-7; 10 bases match TRBD2. V lost 5 bases, J lost 0 bases, and 1 base stayed unmatched. The V gene's germline CDR1 is KGHSH and CDR2 LQKENI. CDR3 length: 14 residues. CDR3 DNA: TGTGCCAGCTCAGCTAGCGGGGGCTCCTACGAGCAGTACGTC. As protein: CASSASGGSYEQYV.

This clone was picked up one time. In DNA, the CDR3 is TGTGCCACCAGTGACCCTGACAGGCCGAACACTGAAGCTTTCTTT. Translating gives CATSDPDRPNTEAFF. The chain recombines TRBV24-1 with TRBJ1-1; TRBD1 might be the D (6 bases). Germline V CDR1 and CDR2: KGHDR, SFDVKD. The V end was cut by 4 bases, the J end by 1 base, with 12 bases between. The CDR3 loop spans 15 amino acids.

The V and J genes are TRBV19 and TRBJ2-4, with 9 bases lining up with TRBD2. Losses at the gene ends were 9 bases for V and 8 bases for J; bases not matched to a gene: 8. Germline CDR1 reads LNHDA; CDR2 reads SQIVND (reference sequence). The CDR3 covers 13 residues. CDR3 nucleotide sequence: TGTGCCAGGTTAAGCGGGGGGAGGGACATTCAGTACTTC. Translation: CARLSGGRDIQYF.

The chain couples TRBV7-2 to TRBJ1-2; 7 nucleotides match TRBD1. V lost 4 bases, J lost 10 bases, and 12 bases stayed unmatched. The CDR3 extends over 14 amino acids. Germline-derived CDR1 and CDR2 are SGHTA and FQGNSA. CDR3 coding DNA: TGTGCCAGCAGCTCCCATTCCGGGACAGTAGTCTACACCTTC. Its translation is CASSSHSGTVVYTF.

This clone has a single count. The germline gene is not matched at one end of the junction; a read error may be the cause. CDR3 coding DNA: TGTGCCAGCAACTTAGTTAGCTCTGAGGGCGGAGGTGGGGAGCAGTACTTC. Protein product: CASNLVSSEGGGGEQYF. V and J are TRBV7-6 and TRBJ2-7; D might be TRBD2 (5 bases). The CDR3 spans 17 residues. The germline V gene has CDR1 SGHVS and CDR2 FNYEAQ.

The chain is built from TRBV6-5 and TRBJ1-4; no reliable D call. The germline V gene has CDR1 MNHEY and CDR2 SVGAGI. Trimming left V 2 bases short and J 4 bases short, with 11 bases between. CDR3 size: 15 residues. CDR3 sequence (DNA): TGTGCCAGCAGTTACGGGCAGTCTAATAATGAAAAACTGTTTTTT. It encodes CASSYGQSNNEKLFF.

This clone was detected only once. The chain has TRBV6-5 and TRBJ1-6; no reliable D call. The germline V and J ends were trimmed by 7 bases and 8 bases, with 15 bases remaining between them. The CDR3 extends over 14 amino acids. CDR1 and CDR2 from the germline V gene are MNHEY and SVGAGI. CDR3 coding DNA: TGTGCCAGCACCTCGGACTCAAGGGATTCACCCCTCCACTTT. Residues: CASTSDSRDSPLHF.

This clone was seen only a few times. This chain joins TRBV7-9 and TRBJ1-4; tentatively, D is TRBD1 (5 bases). CDR1 and CDR2 (germline): SEHNR, FQNEAQ (reference sequence). With 4 bases removed from V and 8 bases from J, the gap between germline ends came to 17 bases. The CDR3 sequence is 15 residues long. CDR3 DNA: TGTGCCAGCAGCTCCTCGGTAACCTCAGGGGAAAAACTGTTTTTT. This gives the protein CASSSSVTSGEKLFF. Full variable domain (outside the CDR3, taken from reference TRBV7-9 and TRBJ1-4): DTGVSQNPRHKITKRGQNVTFRCDPISEHNRLYWYRQTLGQGPEFLTYFQNEAQLEKSRLLSDRFSAERPKGSFSTLEIQRTEQGDSAMYLCASSSSVTSGEKLFFGSGTQLSVL.

This clone was observed a handful of times. This CDR3 is CASTRQTFMNTEAFF. As DNA, the CDR3 is TGTGCCAGCACCCGACAGACTTTTATGAACACTGAAGCTTTCTTT. The J gene is TRBJ1-1, the V gene TRBV28; TRBD1 might be the D (5 bases). The CDR3 contains 15 residues. Looked up from germline, CDR1 is MDHEN and CDR2 is SYDVKM. The V end was cut by 7 bases, the J end by 0 bases, with 15 bases between.

This clone was recorded a few times. V and J are TRBV6-5 and TRBJ1-1; tentative D call: TRBD1 (6 bases). V was cut by 2 bases and J by 1 base, with 11 bases left in between. Germline CDR1 is MNHEY and CDR2 is SVGAGI. The CDR3 sequence is 15 residues long. CDR3 coding DNA: TGTGCCAGCAGTTACCGATTCAGGGGGAACACTGAAGCTTTCTTT. Encoded protein: CASSYRFRGNTEAFF.

The chain uses TRBV6-5 and TRBJ1-1, with 9 bases matching TRBD1. With V trimmed by 6 bases and J by 6 bases, 5 bases remained unmatched. Germline values: CDR1 MNHEY, CDR2 SVGAGI. The length of the CDR3 is 13 residues. This CDR3 reads CASRRDRVAEAFF. CDR3 nucleotide sequence: TGTGCCAGCAGAAGGGACAGGGTGGCTGAAGCTTTCTTT.

This clone was picked up a small number of times. This rearrangement joins TRBV23-1 to TRBJ1-6; the match to TRBD1 covers 7 bases. TRBV23-1 is an open reading frame, and its role is uncertain. The CDR3 consists of 16 residues. The junction had 11 bases not matched to a gene; V was cut back by 6 bases and J by 6 bases. In nucleotides, the CDR3 is TGCGCCAGCAGCTTACAGGGGACCCACCCTAATTCACCCCTCCACTTT. Amino acid sequence: CASSLQGTHPNSPLHF.

This clone was seen only once. The chain joins TRBV7-9 to TRBJ2-1, with a possible D match to TRBD2 (6 bases). Germline values: CDR1 SEHNR, CDR2 FQNEAQ (reference sequence). The V end lost 6 bases, the J end lost 5 bases, and 20 bases lay between the germline ends. The CDR3 consists of 16 residues. This chain's CDR3 is CASRAAYGGEDNEQFF. The CDR3 DNA reads as TGTGCCAGCAGAGCAGCTTACGGAGGGGAAGACAATGAGCAGTTCTTC. The whole variable domain, remainder taken from reference TRBV7-9 and TRBJ2-1, is DTGVSQNPRHKITKRGQNVTFRCDPISEHNRLYWYRQTLGQGPEFLTYFQNEAQLEKSRLLSDRFSAERPKGSFSTLEIQRTEQGDSAMYLCASRAAYGGEDNEQFFGPGTRLTVL.

J is TRBJ2-6 and V is TRBV11-2; D is unresolved. This CDR3 is built from 16 residues. CDR1 is SGHAT and CDR2 is FQNNGV in the germline V gene. Trimming cost V 2 bases and J 0 bases, with 8 bases left between them. CDR3 in DNA: TGTGCCAGCAGCTTAACCCAGAACTCTGGGGCCAACGTCCTGACTTTC. Translated: CASSLTQNSGANVLTF.

The rearrangement uses TRBV5-1 and TRBJ2-7; 8 nucleotides match TRBD2. The CDR3 contains 17 residues. V gave up 3 bases and J gave up 5 bases; unmatched junction bases: 16. Per the germline V gene, CDR1 is SGHRS and CDR2 is YFSETQ. The CDR3 nucleotides are TGCGCCAGCAGCTCCGGACAGCTAGCGGGTGCCCTCCACGAGCAGTACTTC. This gives the protein CASSSGQLAGALHEQYF.

This sequence joins TRBV25-1 and TRBJ2-7; 12 bases fit TRBD2. V gave up 2 bases and J gave up 1 base; unmatched junction bases: 3. The CDR3 sequence is 16 residues long. Germline lookup yields CDR1 MGHDK and CDR2 SYGVNS. The CDR3 region is CASSEPGLAGSYEQYF. The CDR3, as DNA: TGTGCCAGCAGTGAACCAGGACTAGCGGGATCCTACGAGCAGTACTTC.

V is TRBV5-8 and J is TRBJ1-5; possible D gene TRBD1, 5 bases. The germline V gene has CDR1 SGHTS and CDR2 YDEGEE. The CDR3 is 16 residues long. Trimming took off 0 bases at V and 2 bases at J, with 12 bases between the two ends. The CDR3 DNA reads as TGTGCCAGCAGCTTGGATGGGCCGGGGGGCAATCAGCCCCAGCATTTT. This gives the protein CASSLDGPGGNQPQHF.

This clone turned up a few times. The rearrangement links TRBV5-1 to TRBJ2-1; D gene ambiguous. Per germline, CDR1 SGHRS and CDR2 YFSETQ. V lost 4 bases, J lost 6 bases, and 20 bases lay in between. The CDR3 is 16 residues long. The DNA of the CDR3 is TGCGCCAGCAGCCCCCAACCAGGCTTGATGGCCAATGAGCAGTTCTTC. It specifies CASSPQPGLMANEQFF.